These T cell receptor beta chains were read from a single sample in a study of post-analysis software for immune sequencing data. TCRdb analysed the PCR reads with MiXCR anew, one entry per CDR3 protein. This table holds 750,000 to 900,000 distinct CDR3 sequences, 40% to 55% found once. The sample consisted of blood. The receptors here all came from a girl aged 5-17 years with multiple sclerosis. Both conserved end residues are part of each CDR3. A D gene is named only where the DNA matches it firmly. A row's size may be missing; if present it is once, few, many or a size class.

>-|TRBV27|TRBD2|TRBJ2-5
TGTGCCAGCAGTTTAGACGGGACGGGGGGGCTTACGACCCAGTACTTC
CASSLDGTGGLTTQYF
>-|TRBV20-1|TRBD1|TRBJ1-5
TGCAGTGCGGCACAGGGGGTGATTCAGCCCCAGCATTTT
CSAAQGVIQPQHF
>few|TRBV7-8|-|TRBJ1-4
TGTGCCAGCAGCCCACAAAGGGGAGCTAATGAAAAACTGTTTTTT
CASSPQRGANEKLFF
>few|TRBV5-6|-|TRBJ2-7
TGTGCCAGCAGCTTCACAGGGTTACGAGGCGAGCAGTACTTC
CASSFTGLRGEQYF
>-|TRBV7-2|-|TRBJ1-2
TGTGCCAGCAGCCCTACGGGCCTGGCTAACTATGGCTACACCTTC
CASSPTGLANYGYTF
>-|TRBV30|TRBD2|TRBJ2-2
TGTGCCTCGAATGGGGTAGGGACTACAACCGGGGAGCTGTTTTTT
CASNGVGTTTGELFF
>-|TRBV20-1|TRBD2|TRBJ2-5
TGCAGTGCTAGAGAGGCTAGCGGGCTAGCTACCAAGCAGTACTTC
CSAREASGLATKQYF
>once|TRBV30|-|TRBJ2-6
TGTGCCTGGTTACTCTCTGGGGCCAACGTCCTGACTTTC
CAWLLSGANVLTF
>few|TRBV5-5|TRBD1|TRBJ1-5
TGTGCCAGCAGCTTGGCCGGCAGGGGGCGATTACAGCCCCAGCATTTT
CASSLAGRGRLQPQHF
>-|TRBV28|TRBD1|TRBJ2-5
TGTGCCAGCAGTTTCAAGCGACAGGGCCGTGGGACCCAGTACTTC
CASSFKRQGRGTQYF
>once|TRBV20-1|TRBD2|TRBJ2-1
TGCAGTGCCGAGGGCCTAGCGGGAGGGACTCGGGTCTACAATGAGCAGTTCTTC
CSAEGLAGGTRVYNEQFF
>once|TRBV27|TRBD2|TRBJ2-3
TGTGCCAGCAGTTCTTTAGGGACTAGCGGGATCACAGATACGCAGTATTTT
CASSSLGTSGITDTQYF
>-|TRBV6-5|-|TRBJ1-1
TGTGCCAGCAGTTACAGGGGGTCGGTGCGGAACACTGAAGCTTTCTTT
CASSYRGSVRNTEAFF
>-|TRBV5-5|-|TRBJ1-6
TGTGCCAGCAGCAGGGACCCGACAACAATTAATTCACCCCTCCACTTT
CASSRDPTTINSPLHF
>-|TRBV10-3|TRBD1|TRBJ1-1
TGTGCCATCAGTACAGGGGGAGGTGGTGAAGCTTTCTTT
CAISTGGGGEAFF
>-|TRBV6-6|TRBD1|TRBJ1-2
TGTGCCAGCAGTTACCTACCGGGACAGGAACCTAACTATGGCTACACCTTC
CASSYLPGQEPNYGYTF
>-|TRBV6-4|-|TRBJ2-1
TGTGCCAGCAGCGACGGGGAAGGGGGCAATGAGCAGTTCTTC
CASSDGEGGNEQFF
>-|TRBV5-1|-|TRBJ2-5
TGCGCCACCAATCGGGGGTCGAACCAAGAGACCCAGTACTTC
CATNRGSNQETQYF
>few|TRBV20-1|-|TRBJ2-5
TGCAGTGCCAGCCTTACCCCCTGGGAGACCCAGTACTTC
CSASLTPWETQYF
>-|TRBV20-1|TRBD1|TRBJ1-6
TGCAGTGCAGGGACAGGGGATCTCCATTCACCCCTCCACTTT
CSAGTGDLHSPLHF
>-|TRBV7-2|TRBD1|TRBJ1-5
TGTGCCAGCAGCTTAGGGACAGGGCTACAGGGGGGGCCCCAGCATTTT
CASSLGTGLQGGPQHF
>few|TRBV4-2|TRBD2|TRBJ2-2
TGTGCCAGCAGCCAAGATGACGGGAGGGTCACCGGGGAGCTGTTTTTT
CASSQDDGRVTGELFF
>-|TRBV19|TRBD1|TRBJ1-5
TGTGCCAGTAGTAACAGGGGTAATCAGCCCCAGCATTTT
CASSNRGNQPQHF
>-|TRBV6-5|TRBD1|TRBJ1-2
TGTGCCAGCAGTTACTCGGGACAGGGGTACTATGGCTACACCTTC
CASSYSGQGYYGYTF
>few|TRBV7-2|TRBD2|TRBJ2-5
TGTGCCAGCAGCTTAACGAGCGCGGGAGGCGGAGAGACCCAGTACTTC
CASSLTSAGGGETQYF
>-|TRBV6-2/TRBV6-3|-|TRBJ2-7
TGTGCCAGCAGTTACCAGGTGGATAGCTCCTACGAGCAGTACTTC
CASSYQVDSSYEQYF
>few|TRBV18|-|TRBJ2-3
TGTGCCAGCTCACCATTAGAAACAGGAAGCACAGATACGCAGTATTTT
CASSPLETGSTDTQYF
>-|TRBV28|TRBD2|TRBJ2-3
TGTGCCAGCAGTGGCCGGACTAGCGGCGAAGGTGGAGATACGCAGTATTTT
CASSGRTSGEGGDTQYF
>-|TRBV10-3|TRBD2|TRBJ2-1
TGTGCCATCAGGGATAGCGGGAGAAGCAATGAGCAGTTCTTC
CAIRDSGRSNEQFF
>-|TRBV6-2/TRBV6-3|TRBD2|TRBJ2-7
TGTGCCAGCAGTTACATGCGGGGGGCTTACGAGCAGTACTTC
CASSYMRGAYEQYF
>-|TRBV7-3|-|TRBJ2-7
TGTGCCAGCAGCCAACGGCGGGGTGGAGAGCAGTACTTC
CASSQRRGGEQYF
>few|TRBV6-2/TRBV6-3|-|TRBJ2-6
TGTGCCAGCAGTCCCGGGCCCCAGGGTGGGGCCAACGTCCTGACTTTC
CASSPGPQGGANVLTF
>-|TRBV6-1|TRBD2|TRBJ2-1
TGTGCCAGCAGTGAACTGAGCGGGAGTTACAATGAGCAGTTCTTC
CASSELSGSYNEQFF
>-|TRBV11-2|-|TRBJ1-1
TGTGCCAGCAGCTCCTGGTCAGGAAGGTGCACTGAAGCTTTCTTT
CASSSWSGRCTEAFF
>-|TRBV6-5|-|TRBJ1-2
TGTGCCAGCAGTTACTCGAGGCAGGGAGAAGGCTACACCTTC
CASSYSRQGEGYTF
>-|TRBV20-1|TRBD2|TRBJ2-3
TGCAGTGCGCGACCCCGGCGACTAGCGGGAGTTTTAGATACGCAGTATTTT
CSARPRRLAGVLDTQYF
>few|TRBV4-3|-|TRBJ1-6
TGCGCCAGCAGCCCAATCCAGGCCTATAATTCACCCCTCCACTTT
CASSPIQAYNSPLHF
>few|TRBV20-1|-|TRBJ2-5
TGCAGTGCCAATCCACGTGGGGGTTTGGAGACCCAGTACTTC
CSANPRGGLETQYF